The entry that follows covers one T cell receptor (beta chain) sequence. Antigen specificity is unknown. A single base separates this from a much larger clone, so it may be a read error. The CDR3 has 16 residues. Germline V CDR1 and CDR2: DFQATT, SNEGSKA (reference sequence). The source of the sample is a study of response to subunit inactivated influenza vaccine. Study findings and constraints: The authors offered the suggestion that each seasonal influenza vaccination recruits few new T cells.

MiXCR, run by TCRdb on the RT-PCR reads, gives a single entry per CDR3 protein. The sample lists about half a million distinct CDR3 sequences, 7.6% occurring once. The rearrangement joins TRBV20-1 to TRBJ1-6, with D possibly TRBD1 on 5 matching bases. Material: PBMCs from blood, obtained 23 to 25 months after vaccination. This clonotype was obtained from a man aged 50-75 years who received an inactivated influenza vaccine. Here the CDR3 reads CRAPPGTSSYNSPLHF. CDR3 nucleotide sequence: TGCAGAGCCCCCCCAGGGACGTCCTCCTATAATTCACCCCTCCACTTT.